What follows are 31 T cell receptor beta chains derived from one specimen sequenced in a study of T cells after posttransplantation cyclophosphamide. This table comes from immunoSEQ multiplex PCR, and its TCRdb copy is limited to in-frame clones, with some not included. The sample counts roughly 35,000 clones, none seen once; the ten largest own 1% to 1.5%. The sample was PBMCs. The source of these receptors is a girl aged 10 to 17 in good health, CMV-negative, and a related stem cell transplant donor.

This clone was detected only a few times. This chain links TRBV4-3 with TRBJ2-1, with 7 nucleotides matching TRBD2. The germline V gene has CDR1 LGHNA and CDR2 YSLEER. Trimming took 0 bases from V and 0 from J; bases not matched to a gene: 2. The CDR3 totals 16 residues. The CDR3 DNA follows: TGCGCCAGCAGCCAAGAGAAGCGGGACTCCTACAATGAGCAGTTCTTC. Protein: CASSQEKRDSYNEQFF.

As DNA, the CDR3 is TGCGCCAGCACCACGACTAGCGGGAGAACAGATACGCAGTATTTT. This codes for CASTTTSGRTDTQYF. The rearrangement uses TRBV5-1 and TRBJ2-3; 12 nucleotides align to TRBD2. After removal of 6 bases from V and 3 bases from J, the junction contained 5 bases not matched to a gene. Germline V CDR1 and CDR2: SGHRS, YFSETQ. The CDR3 length is 15 residues.

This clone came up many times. The CDR3 DNA reads TGTGCCAGTAGTCTCTCCTATCAACATCACAGGGAACTCTATAATTCACCCCTCCACTTT. It yields the protein CASSLSYQHHRELYNSPLHF. This chain connects TRBV19 to TRBJ1-6, with D possibly TRBD1 on 6 matching bases. This CDR3 region has 20 residues. Trimming shortened V by 5 bases and J by 3 bases, and 26 bases separated the two germline ends. CDR1 LNHDA and CDR2 SQIVND come from the germline V gene (reference sequence). Full variable domain (outside the CDR3, taken from reference TRBV19 and TRBJ1-6): DGGITQSPKYLFRKEGQNVTLSCEQNLNHDAMYWYRQDPGQGLRLIYYSQIVNDFQKGDIAEGYSVSREKKESFPLTVTSAQKNPTAFYLCASSLSYQHHRELYNSPLHFGNGTRLTVT.

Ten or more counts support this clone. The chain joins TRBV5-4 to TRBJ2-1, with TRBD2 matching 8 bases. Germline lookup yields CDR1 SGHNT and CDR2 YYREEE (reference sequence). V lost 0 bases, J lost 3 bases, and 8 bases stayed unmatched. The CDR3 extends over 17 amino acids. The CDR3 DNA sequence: TGTGCCAGCAGCTTGGAGCTAGCGGGCCCCCTCTACAATGAGCAGTTCTTC. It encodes CASSLELAGPLYNEQFF.

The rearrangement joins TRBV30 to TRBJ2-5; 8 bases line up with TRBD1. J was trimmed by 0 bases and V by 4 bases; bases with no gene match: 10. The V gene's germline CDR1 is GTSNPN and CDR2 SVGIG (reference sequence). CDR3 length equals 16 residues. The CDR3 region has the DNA TGTGCCTGGAACGAATTAGGACAGGGTTACCAAGAGACCCAGTACTTC. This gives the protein CAWNELGQGYQETQYF.

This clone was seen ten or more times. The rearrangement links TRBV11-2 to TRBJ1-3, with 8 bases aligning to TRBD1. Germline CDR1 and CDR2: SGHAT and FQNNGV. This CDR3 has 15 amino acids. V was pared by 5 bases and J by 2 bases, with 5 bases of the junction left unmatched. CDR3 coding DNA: TGTGCCAGCAGCCCCATACAGGGGGCTGGAAACACCATATATTTT. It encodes CASSPIQGAGNTIYF.

Written as DNA, the CDR3 is TGTGCCAGCAGTGCGGACAGGGGACCCTACAATGAGCAGTTCTTC. This codes for CASSADRGPYNEQFF. V is TRBV25-1 and J is TRBJ2-1, with TRBD1 matching over 9 bases. V was pared by 4 bases and J by 2 bases, with 3 bases of the junction left unmatched. The CDR3 runs 15 residues. In germline, CDR1 is MGHDK, CDR2 SYGVNS.

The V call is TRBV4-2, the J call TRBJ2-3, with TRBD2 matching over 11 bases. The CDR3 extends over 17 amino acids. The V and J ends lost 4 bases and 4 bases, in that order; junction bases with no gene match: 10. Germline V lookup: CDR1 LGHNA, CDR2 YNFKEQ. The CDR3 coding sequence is TGTGCCAGCAGCCGCTTAGCGGGAGGGCCGGGGGCAGATACGCAGTATTTT. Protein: CASSRLAGGPGADTQYF.

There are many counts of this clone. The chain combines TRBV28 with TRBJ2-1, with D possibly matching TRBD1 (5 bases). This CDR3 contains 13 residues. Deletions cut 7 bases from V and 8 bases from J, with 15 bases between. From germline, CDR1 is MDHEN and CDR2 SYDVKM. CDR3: CASIRQGIDEQFF. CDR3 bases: TGTGCCAGCATACGGCAGGGAATCGATGAGCAGTTCTTC. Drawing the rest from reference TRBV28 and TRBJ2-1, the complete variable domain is DVKVTQSSRYLVKRTGEKVFLECVQDMDHENMFWYRQDPGLGLRLIYFSYDVKMKEKGDIPEGYSVSREKKERFSLILESASTNQTSMYLCASIRQGIDEQFFGPGTRLTVL.

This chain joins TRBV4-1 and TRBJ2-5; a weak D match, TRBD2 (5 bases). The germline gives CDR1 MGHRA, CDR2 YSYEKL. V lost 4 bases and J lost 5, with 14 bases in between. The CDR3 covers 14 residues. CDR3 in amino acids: CASSLLSRGETQYF. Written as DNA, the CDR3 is TGCGCCAGCAGCCTCCTATCCCGAGGGGAGACCCAGTACTTC.

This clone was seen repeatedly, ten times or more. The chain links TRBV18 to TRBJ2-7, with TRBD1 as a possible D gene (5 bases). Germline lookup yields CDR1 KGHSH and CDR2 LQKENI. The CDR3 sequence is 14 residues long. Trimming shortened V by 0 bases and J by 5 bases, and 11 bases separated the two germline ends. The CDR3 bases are TGTGCCAGCTCACCACCTCTGGGGCGGAACGAGCAGTACTTC. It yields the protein CASSPPLGRNEQYF.

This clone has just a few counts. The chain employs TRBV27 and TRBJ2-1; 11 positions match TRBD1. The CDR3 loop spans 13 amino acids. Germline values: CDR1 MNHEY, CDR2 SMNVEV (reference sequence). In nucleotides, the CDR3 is TGTGCAAAGGATGGACAGGGGGCTAATGAGCAGTTCTTC. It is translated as CAKDGQGANEQFF.

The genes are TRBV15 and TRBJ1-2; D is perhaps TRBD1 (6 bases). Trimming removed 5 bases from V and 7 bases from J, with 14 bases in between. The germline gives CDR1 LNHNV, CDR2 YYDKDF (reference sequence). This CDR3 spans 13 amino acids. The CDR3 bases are TGTGCCACCAGCGGAGGGGGGGGTTTTGGCTACACCTTC. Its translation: CATSGGGGFGYTF.

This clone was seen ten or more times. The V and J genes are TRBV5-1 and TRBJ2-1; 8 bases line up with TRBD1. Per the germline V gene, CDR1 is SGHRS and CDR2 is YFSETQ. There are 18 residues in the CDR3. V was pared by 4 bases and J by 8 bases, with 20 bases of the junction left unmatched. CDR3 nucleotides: TGCGCCAGCAGCCCTGCGCTTGTTAGTTTGGACAGGGTCCATGAGCAGTTCTTC. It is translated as CASSPALVSLDRVHEQFF.

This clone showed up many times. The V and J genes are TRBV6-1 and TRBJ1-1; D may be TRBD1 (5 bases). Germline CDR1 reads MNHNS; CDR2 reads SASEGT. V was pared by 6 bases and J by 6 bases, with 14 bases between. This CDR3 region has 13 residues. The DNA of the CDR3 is TGTGCCAGCAGGGAAAGATGGGGGGCTGAAGCTTTCTTT. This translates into CASRERWGAEAFF.

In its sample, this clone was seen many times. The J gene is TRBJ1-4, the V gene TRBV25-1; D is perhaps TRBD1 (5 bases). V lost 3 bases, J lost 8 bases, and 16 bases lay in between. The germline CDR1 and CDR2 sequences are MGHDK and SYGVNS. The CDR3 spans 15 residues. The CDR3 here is CASSDPRGVGEKLFF. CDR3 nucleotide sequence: TGTGCCAGCAGTGACCCCCGGGGGGTTGGGGAAAAACTGTTTTTT.

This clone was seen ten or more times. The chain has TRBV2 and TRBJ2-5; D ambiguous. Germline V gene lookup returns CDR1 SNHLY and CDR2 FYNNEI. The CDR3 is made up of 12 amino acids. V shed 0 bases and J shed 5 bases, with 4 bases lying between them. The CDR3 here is CASSEASETQYF. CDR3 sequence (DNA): TGTGCCAGCAGTGAAGCGTCGGAGACCCAGTACTTC.

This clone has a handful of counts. DNA of the CDR3: TGCGCCAGCAGCCAAGCCCCTCCTCCGAACACTGAAGCTTTCTTT. It specifies CASSQAPPPNTEAFF. The V and J genes are TRBV4-3 and TRBJ1-1, with D unclear. In germline, CDR1 is LGHNA, CDR2 YSLEER. The V end lost 1 base, the J end lost 1 base, and 10 bases lay between the germline ends. The CDR3 sequence is 15 residues long.

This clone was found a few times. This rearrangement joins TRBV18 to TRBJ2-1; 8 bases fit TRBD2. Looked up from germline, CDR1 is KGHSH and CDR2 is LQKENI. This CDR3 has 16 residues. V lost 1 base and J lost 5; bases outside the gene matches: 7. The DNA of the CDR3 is TGTGCCAGCTCACCACTGGGGGCGGGGGGCAACAATGAGCAGTTCTTC. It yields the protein CASSPLGAGGNNEQFF.

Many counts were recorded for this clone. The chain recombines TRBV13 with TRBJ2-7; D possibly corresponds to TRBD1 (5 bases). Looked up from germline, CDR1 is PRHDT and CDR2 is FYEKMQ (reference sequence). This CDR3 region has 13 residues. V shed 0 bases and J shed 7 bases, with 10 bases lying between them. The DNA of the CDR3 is TGTGCCAGCAGCTTAGGCAGGGCGAGGGAGCAGTACTTC. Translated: CASSLGRAREQYF.

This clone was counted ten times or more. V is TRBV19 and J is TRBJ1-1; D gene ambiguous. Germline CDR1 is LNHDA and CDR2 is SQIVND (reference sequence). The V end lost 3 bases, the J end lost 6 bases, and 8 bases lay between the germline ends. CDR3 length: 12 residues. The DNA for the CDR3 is TGTGCCAGTAGTATCAGGCCATCTGAAGCTTTCTTT. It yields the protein CASSIRPSEAFF.

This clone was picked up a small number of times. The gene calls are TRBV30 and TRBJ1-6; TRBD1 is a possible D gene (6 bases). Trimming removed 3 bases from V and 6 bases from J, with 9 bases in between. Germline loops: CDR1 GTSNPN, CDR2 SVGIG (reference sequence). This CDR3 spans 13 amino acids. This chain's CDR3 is CAWRGRGNSPLHF. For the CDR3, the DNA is TGTGCCTGGAGGGGCAGGGGTAATTCACCCCTCCACTTT.

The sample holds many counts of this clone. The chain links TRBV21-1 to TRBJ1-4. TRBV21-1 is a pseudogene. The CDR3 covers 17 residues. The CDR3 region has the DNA TGTGCCAGCAGCAAAGACTCTTCCCCCGCAACTAATGAAAAACTGTTTTTT. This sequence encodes CASSKDSSPATNEKLFF.

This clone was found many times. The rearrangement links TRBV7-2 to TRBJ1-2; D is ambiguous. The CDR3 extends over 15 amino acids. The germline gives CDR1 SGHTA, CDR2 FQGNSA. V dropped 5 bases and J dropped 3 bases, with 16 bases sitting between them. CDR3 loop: CASSPNPDGDYGYTF. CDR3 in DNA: TGTGCCAGCAGCCCCAACCCAGACGGAGACTATGGCTACACCTTC. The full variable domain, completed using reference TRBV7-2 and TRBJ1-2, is GAGVSQSPSNKVTEKGKDVELRCDPISGHTALYWYRQSLGQGLEFLIYFQGNSAPDKSGLPSDRFSAERTGGSVSTLTIQRTQQEDSAVYLCASSPNPDGDYGYTFGSGTRLTVV.

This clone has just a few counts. The CDR3 DNA is TGTGCCAGCAGCGGACAGGGACTCTCTGGAAACACCATATATTTT. It yields the protein CASSGQGLSGNTIYF. The chain combines TRBV9 with TRBJ1-3, with TRBD1 matching 7 bases. In germline, CDR1 is SGDLS, CDR2 YYNGEE. The CDR3 has 15 residues. V lost 3 bases to trimming and J lost 0 bases; unmatched junction nucleotides: 3.

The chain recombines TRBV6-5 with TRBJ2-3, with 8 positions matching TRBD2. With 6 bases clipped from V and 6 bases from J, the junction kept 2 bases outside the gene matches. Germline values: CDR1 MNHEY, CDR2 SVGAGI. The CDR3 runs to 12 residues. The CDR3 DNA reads TGTGCCAGCAGACCGGGGGGGGATACGCAGTATTTT. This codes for CASRPGGDTQYF.

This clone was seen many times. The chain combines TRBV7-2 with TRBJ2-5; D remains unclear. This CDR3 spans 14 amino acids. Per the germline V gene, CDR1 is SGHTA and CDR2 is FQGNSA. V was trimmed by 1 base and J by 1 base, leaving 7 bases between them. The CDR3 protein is CASSLGQIQETQYF. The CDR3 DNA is TGTGCCAGCAGCTTAGGCCAGATCCAAGAGACCCAGTACTTC.

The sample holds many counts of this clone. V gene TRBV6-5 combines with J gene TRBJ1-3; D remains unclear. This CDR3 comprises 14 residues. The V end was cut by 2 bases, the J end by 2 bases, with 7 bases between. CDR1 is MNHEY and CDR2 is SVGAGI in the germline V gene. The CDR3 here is CASSYGGPGNTIYF. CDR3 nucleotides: TGTGCCAGCAGTTACGGAGGGCCTGGAAACACCATATATTTT.

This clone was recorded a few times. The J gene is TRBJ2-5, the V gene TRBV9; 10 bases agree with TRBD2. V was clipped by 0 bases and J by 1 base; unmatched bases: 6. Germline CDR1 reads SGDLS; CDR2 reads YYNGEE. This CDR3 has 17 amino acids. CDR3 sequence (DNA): TGTGCCAGCAGCGTAGCCGCTAGCGGGGGTATCCAAGAGACCCAGTACTTC. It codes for CASSVAASGGIQETQYF.

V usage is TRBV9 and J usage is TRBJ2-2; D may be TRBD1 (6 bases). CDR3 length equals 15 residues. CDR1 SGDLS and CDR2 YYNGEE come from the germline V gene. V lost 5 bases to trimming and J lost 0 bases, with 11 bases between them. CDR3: CASRQTGTNTGELFF. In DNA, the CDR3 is TGTGCCAGCAGGCAGACAGGCACGAACACCGGGGAGCTGTTTTTT.

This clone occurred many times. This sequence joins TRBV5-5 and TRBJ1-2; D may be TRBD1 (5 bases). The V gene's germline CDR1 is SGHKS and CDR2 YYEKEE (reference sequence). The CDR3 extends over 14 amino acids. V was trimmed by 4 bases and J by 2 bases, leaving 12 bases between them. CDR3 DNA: TGTGCCAGCAGCACAACCCAGGGAAACTATGGCTACACCTTC. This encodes CASSTTQGNYGYTF.